This T cell receptor beta chain was obtained from a study of identical twins (dated by TCRdb to between 2015 and 2016). Turning to the overall study: The study deep-sequenced TCR alpha and beta repertoires from monozygotic twins, unrelated adults of various ages and cord blood to test whether fetal clonotypes persist. Replicate twin experiments were performed at different times using different library preparation protocols to rule out contamination.

This clonotype was detected ten times or more. Its antigen is unknown. No much larger clone is present one base from it, and per-base qualities are unavailable. Every donor was a healthy Caucasian. The twin cohort consisted of three pairs of female monozygotic twins, all aged about 18 to 30 years. Miltenyi CD45RO+ enrichment and human naive T-cell isolation kits were used to isolate memory (CD45RO+) and naive T cells from PBMC. Looking up the germline V gene yields CDR1 SGHAT and CDR2 FQNNGV. Reading from cysteine to phenylalanine, the CDR3 counts 16 amino acids. The CDR3 DNA has 48 bases and is translated from base 1. The germline V end is reduced by 1 base and the J end by 1 base; junction bases left unmatched: 4. Summary of the overall study and its limitations: In beta out-of-frame sequences, excess twin sharing was weaker, because having fewer shared sequences lowered the signal-to-noise ratio. Zero-insertion analyses could be partly confounded by invariant T cells such as MAIT and iNKT, though diverse VJ usage argued against such confounding for most clonotypes. Abundant cord blood beta clonotypes carried fewer insertions; young adult naive repertoires showed a weaker similar trend, while memory repertoires showed none. Because the same donors could not be followed over many years, conclusions were based on cross-sectional statistical analysis. Out-of-frame TCR alpha sequences shared between twins showed an excess of low generation-probability sequences compared with coincidental sharing between unrelated individuals. Out-of-frame TCR alpha sharing in monozygotic twins was systematically underestimated by recombination models, whereas sharing between unrelated individuals was in agreement with the recombination models.

The method behind the library was 5' RACE. The instrument given in TCRdb is Illumina HiSeq 2000. Template switching added a universal primer binding site, and the final cDNA carried a unique molecular identifier that allowed TCR cDNA molecules to be counted accurately. Specific primers in the conserved constant-segment region were used to synthesize first-strand cDNA for the TCR alpha and beta chains. To control for contamination, each cDNA library was double barcoded with a SMART-Mk sample barcode plus Illumina barcodes. Two successive PCR steps introduced TruSeq adapter sequences along with Illumina sample barcodes. Sequencing of the TCR alpha and beta cDNA libraries was done on the Illumina HiSeq platform using custom primers. The authors' pipeline ran thus. MiGEC was used to process raw reads and extract unique molecular identifiers, and MiXCR was used to find CDR3 positions. Recombination models were inferred per individual with the repgenHMM and IGoR tools using an EM algorithm. Shared clonotypes were analyzed with the tcR package in R, and sharing was normalized by the product of cloneset sizes. To study raw recombination without the effects of thymic and clonal selection, out-of-frame nonproductive sequences were analyzed. TCRdb took the public reads, trimmed them with fastp at Q25, ran MiXCR for clone calling and kept in-frame beta chains. Identical CDR3 proteins give one entry, which carries the most common genes and DNA. These V and J calls rely on TCRdb rather than the paper's analysis. For this sample the table gives hundreds of thousands of distinct CDR3 sequences, of which around 6.6% were detected only once. The ten largest clones capture under 4% of the sample.

This sample was shared with a second study, whose subject was yellow fever vaccine responses in identical twins. The second investigation adds: The T cell response to vaccination in identical twins was reported by the authors to appear partly convergent and partly personalized. In the study, vaccine-responding T cell clones were precisely tracked in identical twins.

This chain is built from TRBV11-2 and TRBJ2-5, with 9 central nucleotides matching TRBD1. The specimen was memory (CD45RO+) T cells sorted from blood. This specimen's cell subset or site label, interpreted: CD45RO+ enriched T cells. The receptor's source is a young woman in good health. CDR3 region: CASSLGPTGGQETQYF. The nucleotides read TGTGCCAGCAGCTTAGGCCCGACAGGGGGCCAAGAGACCCAGTACTTC. The CDR3 plus the reference TRBV11-2 and TRBJ2-5 genes for the other parts give the full variable domain: EAGVAQSPRYKIIEKRQSVAFWCNPISGHATLYWYQQILGQGPKLLIQFQNNGVVDDSQLPKDRFSAERLKGVDSTLKIQPAKLEDSAVYLCASSLGPTGGQETQYFGPGTRLLVL.